The 24 T cell receptor beta chains reported below all come from one sample, sequenced in a study of T cell changes during pregnancy in multiple sclerosis. TCRdb's copy holds only in-frame clones and misses some; the assay was immunoSEQ multiplex PCR. This sample yields tens of thousands of clones, of which 80% to 95% are seen a single time; roughly 1.2% belongs to the top ten. The starting material was peripheral blood, obtained after pregnancy. The receptors here all came from a female donor in good health, enrolled as a control in a pregnancy study.

This rearrangement joins TRBV7-8 to TRBJ2-7; 12 nucleotides agree with TRBD1. The CDR3 covers 15 residues. V lost 5 bases and J lost 5; bases outside the gene matches: 7. The germline CDR1 and CDR2 sequences are SGHVS and FQNEAQ. CDR3 sequence: CASSPSGQGADEQYF. For the CDR3, the DNA is TGTGCCAGCAGCCCCTCGGGACAGGGGGCCGACGAGCAGTACTTC. The variable domain in full, with the rest retrieved from reference TRBV7-8 and TRBJ2-7, is GAGVSQSPRYKVAKRGQDVALRCDPISGHVSLFWYQQALGQGPEFLTYFQNEAQLDKSGLPSDRFFAERPEGSVSTLKIQRTQQEDSAVYLCASSPSGQGADEQYFGPGTRLTVT.

A few counts support this clone. This chain joins TRBV7-2 and TRBJ2-4; D call uncertain. This CDR3 has 15 amino acids. Trimming removed 1 base from V and 2 bases from J, with 9 bases in between. Germline CDR1 and CDR2: SGHTA and FQGNSA. The CDR3 nucleotides read TGTGCCAGCAGCTTAGAGGCGGTGCCCAAAAACATTCAGTACTTC. The encoded protein is CASSLEAVPKNIQYF.

The chain couples TRBV5-1 to TRBJ2-7; 8 nucleotides align to TRBD2. Looked up from germline, CDR1 is SGHRS and CDR2 is YFSETQ. The CDR3 length is 13 residues. The trim removed 10 bases at V and 5 bases at J, leaving 11 bases unmatched. As DNA, the CDR3 is TGCGCCTCCACGGGAGGGTCCGGGGACGAGCAGTACTTC. Translating it yields CASTGGSGDEQYF.

The chain joins TRBV19 to TRBJ1-1; D perhaps matches TRBD1 (5 bases). With 1 base removed from V and 0 bases from J, the gap between germline ends came to 9 bases. The CDR3 length is 15 residues. The germline V gene has CDR1 LNHDA and CDR2 SQIVND (reference sequence). CDR3 residues: CASSIGGLMNTEAFF. The CDR3 bases are TGTGCCAGTAGTATAGGGGGACTGATGAACACTGAAGCTTTCTTT.

This clone was detected only once. The chain recombines TRBV5-1 with TRBJ2-5, with a tentative D call TRBD2 (5 bases). V lost 6 bases and J 5 bases, leaving 14 bases between the germline ends. The CDR3 length is 13 residues. Germline V gives CDR1 SGHRS, CDR2 YFSETQ. The CDR3 loop reads CASTRTLGETQYF. CDR3 sequence (DNA): TGCGCCAGCACTAGGACTTTGGGGGAGACCCAGTACTTC.

The rearrangement links TRBV5-4 to TRBJ1-2; tentative D call: TRBD1 (5 bases). The CDR3 totals 13 residues. Per germline, CDR1 SGHNT and CDR2 YYREEE (reference sequence). V dropped 0 bases and J dropped 3 bases, with 6 bases sitting between them. The CDR3 DNA reads TGTGCCAGCAGCTTGGGGGGGGACTATGGCTACACCTTC. This encodes CASSLGGDYGYTF.

The chain recombines TRBV10-3 with TRBJ2-5, with TRBD1 identical over 10 bases. The J segment lost 3 bases and the V segment lost 6 bases, leaving 7 bases of the junction unmatched. Germline lookup yields CDR1 ENHRY and CDR2 SYGVKD. CDR3 length: 15 residues. The CDR3: CAISDGGQGKETQYF. The CDR3 DNA sequence: TGTGCCATCAGCGATGGGGGACAGGGGAAAGAGACCCAGTACTTC.

This chain uses TRBV5-1 with TRBJ2-2; weak D call: TRBD2 (5 bases). The CDR3 length is 14 residues. Trimming took off 7 bases at V and 0 bases at J, with 10 bases between the two ends. Germline CDR1 reads SGHRS; CDR2 reads YFSETQ. The CDR3 region has the DNA TGCGCCAGCGGAGACGGGGCGAACACCGGGGAGCTGTTTTTT. This translates into CASGDGANTGELFF.

This clone was counted once. The chain is built from TRBV7-9 and TRBJ1-2, with 9 positions matching TRBD1. With V trimmed by 7 bases and J by 5 bases, 8 bases remained unmatched. The CDR3 extends over 14 amino acids. CDR1 and CDR2 from the germline V gene are SEHNR and FQNEAQ (reference sequence). The CDR3 nucleotides read TGTGCCAGCACCCCGGGACAGGGCCTTTATGGCTACACCTTC. Its protein is CASTPGQGLYGYTF.

Notes on this clone: Germline is not matched at one junction end, which may reflect a read error. The chain couples TRBV2 to TRBJ2-7, with a possible D match to TRBD1 (6 bases). The CDR3 contains 15 residues. Germline CDR1 is SNHLY and CDR2 is FYNNEI. As DNA, the CDR3 is TGTGCCAGCAGGGAAGACAGGACCCAAGCCTACGAGCAGTACTTC. Protein: CASREDRTQAYEQYF.

The chain is built from TRBV5-1 and TRBJ2-7; 7 bases map to TRBD1. This CDR3 is built from 12 residues. The V segment lost 4 bases and the J segment 10 bases; nucleotides outside the gene matches: 8. Germline CDR1 SGHRS, CDR2 YFSETQ. CDR3 amino acids: CASSPGQPSQYF. The CDR3 region has the DNA TGCGCCAGCAGCCCGGGACAGCCGAGCCAGTACTTC.

This clone came up once. The rearrangement links TRBV6-6 to TRBJ1-5, with TRBD1 as a possible D gene (5 bases). This CDR3 is built from 14 residues. CDR1 MNHNY and CDR2 SVGAGI come from the germline V gene (reference sequence). The V and J ends lost 7 bases and 6 bases respectively, with 16 bases between them. The CDR3 protein is CASIPLGRAQPQHF. The CDR3 region has the DNA TGTGCCAGCATCCCCCTGGGCAGGGCTCAGCCCCAGCATTTT.

This clone is a singleton in its sample. The rearrangement joins TRBV19 to TRBJ2-3; 12 nucleotides match TRBD2. J was trimmed by 9 bases and V by 5 bases; bases with no gene match: 9. Germline CDR1 LNHDA, CDR2 SQIVND (reference sequence). The CDR3 covers 15 residues. CDR3 nucleotide sequence: TGTGCCAGTAGTCTCAACCCCGGACTAGCGGGGACGCAGTATTTT. This encodes CASSLNPGLAGTQYF.

V gene TRBV28 combines with J gene TRBJ1-5, with 8 bases matching TRBD1. With 5 bases clipped from V and 5 bases from J, the junction kept 5 bases outside the gene matches. CDR1 is MDHEN and CDR2 is SYDVKM in the germline V gene. The CDR3 has 14 residues. The CDR3 coding sequence is TGTGCCAGCAGTCTCTCAGGGGGCCATCAGCCCCAGCATTTT. It codes for CASSLSGGHQPQHF.

The J gene is TRBJ1-1, the V gene TRBV10-3; TRBD1 aligns across 7 bases. V shed 6 bases, J shed 0 bases, and the junction held 10 bases outside the gene matches. This CDR3 comprises 16 residues. CDR1 and CDR2 from the germline V gene are ENHRY and SYGVKD. In DNA form, the CDR3 reads TGTGCCATCAGCAGACAGGGCGTGGGGATGAACACTGAAGCTTTCTTT. This translates into CAISRQGVGMNTEAFF.

The V call is TRBV19, the J call TRBJ2-3; D gene unclear. Trimming shortened V by 7 bases and J by 0 bases, and 11 bases separated the two germline ends. The length of the CDR3 is 14 residues. Germline-derived CDR1 and CDR2 are LNHDA and SQIVND (reference sequence). This CDR3 reads CASTPQVSTDTQYF. DNA of the CDR3: TGTGCCAGTACCCCCCAGGTTAGCACAGATACGCAGTATTTT.

The gene calls are TRBV29-1 and TRBJ1-1; possibly TRBD1 for D (6 bases). The ends were cut back, 7 bases at V and 1 base at J, with 10 bases in the middle. This CDR3 spans 12 amino acids. Germline V gene sequence: CDR1 SQVTM, CDR2 ANQGSEA. The CDR3 bases are TGCAGCGGGCGACAGGAGAACACTGAAGCTTTCTTT. It yields the protein CSGRQENTEAFF.

The V call is TRBV5-4, the J call TRBJ2-5, with D possibly TRBD2 on 5 matching bases. Germline assignment: CDR1 SGHNT and CDR2 YYREEE (reference sequence). V was shortened by 0 bases and J by 3 bases, with 12 bases between the two germline ends. The CDR3 contains 15 residues. For the CDR3, the DNA is TGTGCCAGCAGCTTGGGCGACTATGCGAAAGAGACCCAGTACTTC. Translated, it gives CASSLGDYAKETQYF. The complete variable domain, with remaining parts taken from reference TRBV5-4 and TRBJ2-5, reads ETGVTQSPTHLIKTRGQQVTLRCSSQSGHNTVSWYQQALGQGPQFIFQYYREEENGRGNFPPRFSGLQFPNYSSELNVNALELDDSALYLCASSLGDYAKETQYFGPGTRLLVL.

The chain carries TRBV5-1 and TRBJ2-7; D is unclear. Per germline, CDR1 SGHRS and CDR2 YFSETQ. The CDR3 contains 15 residues. V lost 1 base and J 0 bases, leaving 11 bases between the germline ends. As DNA, the CDR3 is TGCGCCAGCAGCTTGATCGGAGCCAGCTCCTACGAGCAGTACTTC. Amino acids: CASSLIGASSYEQYF.

J is TRBJ2-3 and V is TRBV7-6; TRBD2 is a possible D gene (5 bases). V was pared by 2 bases and J by 6 bases, with 9 bases between. The V gene's germline CDR1 is SGHVS and CDR2 FNYEAQ. There are 13 residues in the CDR3. The CDR3 here is CASSLSRGDTQYF. As DNA, the CDR3 is TGTGCCAGCAGCTTATCTCGGGGTGATACGCAGTATTTT.

The rearrangement joins TRBV27 to TRBJ1-5; TRBD1 agrees at 7 bases. V was pared by 5 bases and J by 4 bases, with 11 bases of the junction left unmatched. Germline-derived CDR1 and CDR2 are MNHEY and SMNVEV (reference sequence). This CDR3 region has 16 residues. CDR3 protein: CASSPQGSLWNQPQHF. The CDR3 DNA reads TGTGCCAGCAGTCCACAGGGGTCCCTTTGGAATCAGCCCCAGCATTTT.

The V and J genes are TRBV27 and TRBJ2-1; TRBD2 agrees at 14 bases. CDR1 MNHEY and CDR2 SMNVEV come from the germline V gene (reference sequence). The CDR3 has 17 residues. J lost 5 bases, V lost 5 bases, and 8 bases had no gene match. CDR3 amino acids: CASSASTSGRAHNEQFF. The DNA for the CDR3 is TGTGCCAGCAGTGCATCGACTAGCGGGAGGGCCCACAATGAGCAGTTCTTC.

The genes are TRBV7-9 and TRBJ2-1; 7 bases agree with TRBD2. This CDR3 has 12 amino acids. Trimming removed 8 bases from V and 2 bases from J; junction bases left unmatched: 0. Germline CDR1 and CDR2: SEHNR and FQNEAQ (reference sequence). Here the CDR3 reads CASGRAYNEQFF. The CDR3 DNA follows: TGTGCCAGCGGGAGGGCCTACAATGAGCAGTTCTTC.

This chain joins TRBV5-1 and TRBJ1-2; 9 positions match TRBD1. The CDR3 runs to 16 residues. Germline V CDR1 and CDR2: SGHRS, YFSETQ. V shed 6 bases and J 4 bases; nucleotides not matched to a gene: 13. The CDR3 reads CASNPGTGILLYGYTF. In nucleotides, the CDR3 is TGCGCCAGCAATCCCGGGACAGGGATCTTACTCTATGGCTACACCTTC.